This T cell receptor beta chain was identified during a study of CD8 T cells in Susac syndrome. An amount of RNA that ranged from 0.5 to 1 ug was reverse transcribed with random hexamers. Amplification of TCR beta CDR3 spanned 54 Vbeta and 13 Jbeta via immunoSEQ multiplex PCR. TCRdb reprocessed the immunoSEQ multiplex PCR reads with MiXCR, giving one entry per CDR3 protein. The table includes around 130,000 distinct CDR3 sequences, less than 95% detected once. A note on this clonotype: Its specificity is unknown.

V was shortened by 1 base and J by 0 bases, with 4 bases between the two germline ends. The CDR3 has 14 amino acids. Germline-derived CDR1 and CDR2 are SGHDT and YYEEEE. Findings and caveats of the study: It was acknowledged in the study that the number of individuals who were included in its TCR sequencing and HLA analysis was relatively small.

CD8+ and CD4+ T cells were negatively isolated; TEMRA cells were FACS-enriched. Sequenced sample: CD4+ T cells from PBMCs. The V call is TRBV5-6, the J call TRBJ2-2, with D unclear. The clonotype was recovered from a human donor in good health. CDR3 amino acids: CASSLRPNTGELFF. CDR3 in DNA: TGTGCCAGCAGCTTGCGTCCGAACACCGGGGAGCTGTTTTTT.